This TCR beta chain was sequenced for a study of T cell changes during pregnancy in multiple sclerosis. Repertoires were generated with immunoSEQ multiplex PCR, while TCRdb's copy carries only in-frame clones and drops some. Among about 97,000 clones listed, over 75% were seen once. Germline CDR1 and CDR2: SGHKS and YYEKEE (reference sequence). V lost 4 bases to trimming and J lost 1 base; unmatched junction nucleotides: 2. The CDR3 length is 15 residues. Sequenced material: peripheral blood, taken in the second trimester of pregnancy. The clonotype comes from a female donor in good health, enrolled as a control in a pregnancy study. The rearrangement uses TRBV5-5 and TRBJ1-5, with 10 bases that match TRBD1. Here the CDR3 DNA reads TGTGCCAGCAGCCCGGGACAGGGGAGCAATCAGCCCCAGCATTTT. Protein: CASSPGQGSNQPQHF.